This entry describes one TCR beta chain. What it recognizes is unknown. The data belong to a study of T cell responses to AZD1222 COVID-19 vaccine. Overall study results and limits: Spike-specific TCR depth and breadth grew after two AZD1222 doses.

The CDR3 has 15 amino acids. The junction had 7 bases not matched to a gene; V was cut back by 1 base and J by 4 bases. From germline, CDR1 is SGHTA and CDR2 FQGNSA. Profiled with immunoSEQ multiplex PCR; TCRdb holds only in-frame clones, not every one. The data hold about 130,000 clones, with just over 85% observed a single time. This clonotype was obtained from an adult in good health. The chain joins TRBV7-2 to TRBJ2-7; 7 nucleotides line up with TRBD2. The sample consisted of peripheral blood, taken on day 0 of AZD1222 vaccination. The CDR3, as DNA: TGTGCCAGCAGCTTAGGACGGGAGGAATTTTACGAGCAGTACTTC. The encoded protein is CASSLGREEFYEQYF.